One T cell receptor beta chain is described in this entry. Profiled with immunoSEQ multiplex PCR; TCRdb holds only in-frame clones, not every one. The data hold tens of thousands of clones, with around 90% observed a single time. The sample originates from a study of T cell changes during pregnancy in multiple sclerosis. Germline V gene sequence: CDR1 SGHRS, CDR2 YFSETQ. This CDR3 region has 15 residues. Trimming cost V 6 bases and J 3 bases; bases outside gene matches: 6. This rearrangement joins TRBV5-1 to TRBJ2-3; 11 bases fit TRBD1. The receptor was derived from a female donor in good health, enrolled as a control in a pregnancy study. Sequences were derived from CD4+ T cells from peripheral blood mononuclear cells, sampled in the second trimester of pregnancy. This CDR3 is CASNPGTGGTDTQYF. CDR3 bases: TGCGCCAGCAACCCCGGGACAGGGGGGACAGATACGCAGTATTTT.